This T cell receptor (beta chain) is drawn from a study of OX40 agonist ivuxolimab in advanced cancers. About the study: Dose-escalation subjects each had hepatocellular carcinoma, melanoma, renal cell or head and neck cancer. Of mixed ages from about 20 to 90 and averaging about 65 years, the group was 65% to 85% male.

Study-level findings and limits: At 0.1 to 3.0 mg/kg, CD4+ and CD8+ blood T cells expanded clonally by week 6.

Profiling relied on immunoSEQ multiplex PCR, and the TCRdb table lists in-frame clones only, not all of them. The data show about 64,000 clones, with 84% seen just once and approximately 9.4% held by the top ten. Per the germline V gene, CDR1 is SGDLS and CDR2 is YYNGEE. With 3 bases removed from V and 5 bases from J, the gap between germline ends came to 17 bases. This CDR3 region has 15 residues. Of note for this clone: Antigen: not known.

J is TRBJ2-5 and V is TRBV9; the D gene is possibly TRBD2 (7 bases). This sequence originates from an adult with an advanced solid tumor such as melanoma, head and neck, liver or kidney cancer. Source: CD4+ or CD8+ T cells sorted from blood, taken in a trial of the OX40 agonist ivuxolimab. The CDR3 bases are TGTGCCAGCAGCGGGGGAGGGGGATGGAGTGAGACCCAGTACTTC. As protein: CASSGGGGWSETQYF.